This T cell receptor beta chain emerged from a study of shared clonotypes between healthy human individuals. The CDR3 consists of 13 residues. From germline, CDR1 is SGHTA and CDR2 FQGTGA. Trimming removed 1 base from V and 5 bases from J, with 8 bases in between. The repertoire was sequenced with immunoSEQ multiplex PCR; TCRdb's copy has only in-frame clones and lacks some. Among 170,000 or so clones listed, 65% to 80% were seen once. The sample taken for sequencing was memory CD4+ T cells sorted from blood. The subset was: CD45RA-negative fraction. The TCR originated in a man under 40 in good health. V gene TRBV7-3 combines with J gene TRBJ1-1; D remains ambiguous. The CDR3 DNA reads as TGTGCCAGCAGCTTAATTCCTCAGACTGAAGCTTTCTTT. Encoded protein: CASSLIPQTEAFF.